The next 13 T cell receptor beta chains were all read from a single sample in a study of shared clonotypes between healthy human individuals. Libraries were prepared by immunoSEQ multiplex PCR; TCRdb keeps only in-frame clonotypes and omits some of them. The sample lists 2 million to 2.5 million clones, approximately 96% occurring once. Sequencing was carried out using naive CD4+ T cells sorted from blood. The subset: CD45RA+ positively selected. These receptors all stem from a man aged 18 to 29 in good health.

The rearrangement links TRBV12-5 to TRBJ2-3; D is uncertain. The CDR3 has 18 amino acids. V lost 0 bases and J 0 bases, leaving 16 bases between the germline ends. Germline loops: CDR1 LGHNT, CDR2 FRNRAP. Here the CDR3 DNA reads TGTGCTAGTGGTTTGGTACTGAAGGGCTCCATTAGCACAGATACGCAGTATTTT. Translated, it gives CASGLVLKGSISTDTQYF.

The genes are TRBV18 and TRBJ1-1; TRBD1 matches at 7 bases. J was trimmed by 1 base and V by 7 bases; bases with no gene match: 9. There are 15 residues in the CDR3. CDR1 is KGHSH, CDR2 LQKENI, per germline. The CDR3 region has the DNA TGTGCCAGCTACCGGGACAGACAGGAGAACACTGAAGCTTTCTTT. This encodes CASYRDRQENTEAFF.

The chain joins TRBV6-1 to TRBJ1-2; a weak D match, TRBD1 (6 bases). CDR1 and CDR2 from the germline V gene are MNHNS and SASEGT. This CDR3 has 13 residues. V shed 4 bases and J shed 4 bases, with 10 bases lying between them. The CDR3 DNA is TGTGCCAGCAGTGGTGGGACATTCTATGGCTACACCTTC. Translation: CASSGGTFYGYTF.

This clone was detected only once. The CDR3 DNA sequence: TGTGCCTCCCAGACAGGGAAGAACACTGAAGCTTTCTTT. Encoded protein: CASQTGKNTEAFF. The chain links TRBV30 to TRBJ1-1; TRBD1 matches at 7 bases. Looked up from germline, CDR1 is GTSNPN and CDR2 is SVGIG (reference sequence). V was clipped by 7 bases and J by 1 base; unmatched bases: 6. The CDR3 contains 13 residues.

The J gene is TRBJ2-1, the V gene TRBV28, with D perhaps TRBD2 (5 bases). V was clipped by 3 bases and J by 3 bases, with 18 bases between them. CDR3 length: 17 amino acids. Germline CDR1 reads MDHEN; CDR2 reads SYDVKM. The CDR3 nucleotides read TGTGCCAGCAGTTTCGTTAGGGCCTTGAGGGACTACAATGAGCAGTTCTTC. Protein sequence: CASSFVRALRDYNEQFF. The full variable domain, rest sourced from reference TRBV28 and TRBJ2-1, is DVKVTQSSRYLVKRTGEKVFLECVQDMDHENMFWYRQDPGLGLRLIYFSYDVKMKEKGDIPEGYSVSREKKERFSLILESASTNQTSMYLCASSFVRALRDYNEQFFGPGTRLTVL.

The genes are TRBV6-1 and TRBJ2-5; D is undetermined. The CDR3 length is 17 residues. Germline CDR1 reads MNHNS; CDR2 reads SASEGT. The V and J ends lost 3 bases and 0 bases respectively, with 17 bases between them. The CDR3, as DNA: TGTGCCAGCAGTGATCTGATAGACTCCGGGTACCAAGAGACCCAGTACTTC. Protein product: CASSDLIDSGYQETQYF.

The gene calls are TRBV5-4 and TRBJ2-1; D may be TRBD2 (6 bases). The CDR3 runs 16 residues. The germline gives CDR1 SGHNT, CDR2 YYREEE (reference sequence). V shed 5 bases and J shed 5 bases, with 20 bases lying between them. CDR3 in amino acids: CASRPEGPGKDNEQFF. The CDR3 nucleotides read TGTGCCAGCAGACCGGAGGGCCCGGGGAAGGACAATGAGCAGTTCTTC.

The gene calls are TRBV10-1 and TRBJ2-3; D remains ambiguous. Looked up from germline, CDR1 is WNHNN and CDR2 is SYGVQD (reference sequence). This CDR3 has 14 amino acids. Trimming removed 4 bases at V and 2 bases at J, with 10 bases between. The CDR3, as DNA: TGCGCCAGCAGTGGTCTGGGGAACACAGATACGCAGTATTTT. It specifies CASSGLGNTDTQYF.

The gene calls are TRBV7-3 and TRBJ2-5; 8 bases are shared with TRBD2. CDR3 length: 14 amino acids. Germline loops: CDR1 SGHTA, CDR2 FQGTGA. Trimming cost V 5 bases and J 5 bases; bases outside gene matches: 7. CDR3 loop: CASSATGLGETQYF. The CDR3 nucleotides are TGTGCCAGCAGCGCCACGGGACTAGGCGAGACCCAGTACTTC.

In regard to this clone: This CDR3 is also generated by other DNA sequences in the sample. V and J are TRBV2 and TRBJ1-2, with 9 positions matching TRBD1. This CDR3 spans 14 amino acids. Germline CDR1 is SNHLY and CDR2 is FYNNEI. V was clipped by 6 bases and J by 4 bases; unmatched bases: 6. CDR3 amino acids: CASSVQGAGYGYTF. CDR3 nucleotide sequence: TGTGCCAGCAGCGTACAGGGGGCGGGCTATGGCTACACCTTC.

The chain joins TRBV9 to TRBJ2-5; TRBD1 matches 10 bases. V lost 4 bases and J lost 4; bases outside the gene matches: 7. Germline V CDR1 and CDR2: SGDLS, YYNGEE. The CDR3 is 15 amino acids. CDR3 sequence reads: CASSPQTGGLETQYF. The CDR3 coding sequence is TGTGCCAGCAGCCCTCAGACAGGGGGCTTAGAGACCCAGTACTTC.

Turning to this clone: The same CDR3 can be traced to other DNA sequences in this sample. CDR3 sequence reads: CASRRTATDTQYF. CDR3 coding DNA: TGTGCCAGCAGGCGGACAGCCACAGATACGCAGTATTTT. This chain connects TRBV2 to TRBJ2-3; TRBD1 is a possible D gene (6 bases). The CDR3 runs to 13 residues. Trimming stripped 6 bases from V and 2 bases from J, with 9 bases between. CDR1 and CDR2 (germline): SNHLY, FYNNEI.

This rearrangement joins TRBV18 to TRBJ2-1; D is ambiguous. Germline CDR1 KGHSH, CDR2 LQKENI. V was clipped by 6 bases and J by 2 bases, with 17 bases between them. This CDR3 contains 16 residues. CDR3 sequence: CASSFTYTTPYNEQFF. CDR3 DNA: TGTGCCAGCTCCTTCACGTACACCACGCCCTACAATGAGCAGTTCTTC.